This T cell receptor beta chain emerged from a study of early T cells in non-severe SARS-CoV-2 infection. Overall study: It was bulk RNA from unsorted whole blood that was sequenced, and the chains were unpaired.

Tagging with unique molecular identifiers was applied to individual cDNA molecules. TCRdb analysed the 5' RACE reads with MiXCR anew, one entry per CDR3 protein. The sample has tens of thousands of distinct CDR3 sequences, less than 15% seen once. This clonotype was seen ten or more times. Its antigen remains unknown. Overall study results and limits: Matching against VDJdb likely underestimated virus-specific expansions, favoring anti-spike CD8.

Trimming stripped 3 bases from V and 3 bases from J, with 9 bases between. Germline CDR1 and CDR2: MNHEY and SMNVEV (reference sequence). The CDR3 has 13 amino acids. Sequenced: whole blood. The chain joins TRBV27 to TRBJ2-7; tentatively, D is TRBD1 (5 bases). The sequence was collected from an adult who was a healthcare worker with PCR-confirmed SARS-CoV-2 infection or an uninfected control (not recorded which). The DNA for the CDR3 is TGTGCCAGCAGTTTGGGGCAGAACTACGAGCAGTACTTC. Translating gives CASSLGQNYEQYF.